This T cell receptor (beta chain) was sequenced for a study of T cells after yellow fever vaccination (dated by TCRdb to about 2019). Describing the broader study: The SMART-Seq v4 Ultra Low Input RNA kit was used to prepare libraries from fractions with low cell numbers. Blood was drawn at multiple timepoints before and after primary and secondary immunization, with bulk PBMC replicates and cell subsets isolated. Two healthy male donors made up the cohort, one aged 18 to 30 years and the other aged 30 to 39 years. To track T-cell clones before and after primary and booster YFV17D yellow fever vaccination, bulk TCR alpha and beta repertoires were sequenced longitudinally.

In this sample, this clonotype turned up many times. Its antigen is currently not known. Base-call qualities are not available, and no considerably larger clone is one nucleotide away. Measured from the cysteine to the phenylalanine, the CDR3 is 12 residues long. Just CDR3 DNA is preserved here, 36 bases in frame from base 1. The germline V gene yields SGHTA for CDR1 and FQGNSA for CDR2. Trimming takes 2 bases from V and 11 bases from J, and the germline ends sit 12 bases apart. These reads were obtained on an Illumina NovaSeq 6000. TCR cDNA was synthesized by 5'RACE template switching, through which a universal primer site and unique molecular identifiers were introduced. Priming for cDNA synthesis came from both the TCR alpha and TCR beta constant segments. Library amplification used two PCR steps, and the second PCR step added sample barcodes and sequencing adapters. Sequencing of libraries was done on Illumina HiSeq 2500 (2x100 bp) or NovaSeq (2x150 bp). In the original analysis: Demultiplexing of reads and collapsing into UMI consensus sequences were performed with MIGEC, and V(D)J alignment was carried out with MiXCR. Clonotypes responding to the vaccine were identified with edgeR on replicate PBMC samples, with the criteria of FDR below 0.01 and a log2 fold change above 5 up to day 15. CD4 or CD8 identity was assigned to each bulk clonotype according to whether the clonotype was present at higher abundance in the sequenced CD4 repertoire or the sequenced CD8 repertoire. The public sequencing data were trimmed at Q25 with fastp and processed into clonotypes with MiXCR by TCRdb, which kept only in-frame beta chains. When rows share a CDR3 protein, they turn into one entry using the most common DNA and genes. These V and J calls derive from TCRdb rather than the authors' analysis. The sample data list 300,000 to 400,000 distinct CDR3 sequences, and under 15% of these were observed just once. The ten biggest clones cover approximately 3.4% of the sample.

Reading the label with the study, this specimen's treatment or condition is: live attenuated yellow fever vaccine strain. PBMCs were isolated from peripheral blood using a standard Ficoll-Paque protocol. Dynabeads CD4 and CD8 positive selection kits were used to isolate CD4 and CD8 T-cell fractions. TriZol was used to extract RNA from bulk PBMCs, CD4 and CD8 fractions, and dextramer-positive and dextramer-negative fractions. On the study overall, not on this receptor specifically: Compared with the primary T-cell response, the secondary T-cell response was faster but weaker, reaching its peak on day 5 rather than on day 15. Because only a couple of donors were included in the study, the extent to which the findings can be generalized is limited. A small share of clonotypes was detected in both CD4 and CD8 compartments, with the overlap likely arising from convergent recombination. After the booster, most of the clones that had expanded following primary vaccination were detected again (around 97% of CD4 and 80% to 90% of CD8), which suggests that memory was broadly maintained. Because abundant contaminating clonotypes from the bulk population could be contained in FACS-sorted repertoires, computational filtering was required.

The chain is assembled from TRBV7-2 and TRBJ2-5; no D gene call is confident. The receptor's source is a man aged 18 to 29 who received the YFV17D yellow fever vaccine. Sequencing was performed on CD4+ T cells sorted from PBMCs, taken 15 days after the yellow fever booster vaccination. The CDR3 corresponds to CASSLSSRAQYF. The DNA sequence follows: TGTGCCAGCAGCTTAAGCTCTCGGGCGCAGTACTTC.